This paragraph covers one T cell receptor beta chain sequence. Its antigen remains undetermined. No base qualities exist here, and no much larger clone lies one base off it. The data derive from a study of OX40 agonist ivuxolimab in advanced cancers. For the study in its entirety: The costimulatory receptor OX40 (CD134) was targeted by ivuxolimab, a fully human IgG2 agonistic monoclonal antibody. Intravenous ivuxolimab was administered to patients every 2 weeks at six dose levels: 0.01, 0.1, 0.3, 1.5, 3 and 10 mg/kg. Of the 50 or so patients in dose escalation, 19 had hepatocellular carcinoma, some 15 had melanoma, 9 had renal cell carcinoma and 9 had head and neck cancer. In the dose-escalation cohort, 65% to 90% of patients were male, and the mean age was roughly 60 years, with a range of roughly 20 to 85. Patients were allowed to have had prior anti-PD-1, anti-PD-L1 or anti-CTLA-4 therapy, and less than 45% of the dose-escalation patients had previously received checkpoint inhibitors. Partial responses were achieved by three dose-escalation patients, of whom one had hepatocellular carcinoma and two had cutaneous melanoma. Peripheral TCRbeta sequencing was intended to test whether TCR sequence diversity was altered and clonal T-cell expansion was caused by ivuxolimab. The paper describes the monotherapy dose-escalation part (N ≈ 52 patients) of the phase I trial of ivuxolimab. On the study overall, not on this receptor specifically: After ivuxolimab, CD8+ T cells had more expanded clones than CD4+ T cells on average. In the 0.1-3.0 mg/kg groups, partial responders had among the lowest normalized peripheral clonal expansion, particularly in CD8+ T cells. At doses of 0.1 to 3.0 mg/kg, clonal expansion of both CD4+ and CD8+ blood T cells was observed from baseline to week 6. Antigen specificity was not determined for the clonally expanded peripheral T cells. Low levels of normalized T-cell clonal expansion were also seen in some nonresponding patients.

The CDR3 measures 17 amino acids from cysteine to phenylalanine. Only the CDR3 part of the read is kept: 51 bases, read in frame from the first base. Trimming removed 6 bases from V and 7 bases from J; the gene matches leave 9 bases unexplained. According to the germline V gene, CDR1 reads MDHEN and CDR2 reads SYDVKM. The trial excluded patients who had a history of autoimmune disease or who were on systemic immunosuppression. Peripheral blood for TCR sequencing was collected from all dose cohorts at baseline, on cycle 4 day 1, and on cycle 7 day 1. Samples were obtained from an open-label, multicenter, first-in-human phase I dose-escalation trial of ivuxolimab. Adults with locally advanced or metastatic melanoma, renal cell, hepatocellular, or head and neck squamous cell carcinoma were enrolled in the trial. Before TCR sequencing, CD4+ and CD8+ T cells were separately sorted from peripheral blood.

For sequencing of the TCRbeta CDR3 region, genomic DNA was extracted from the sorted cells. The immunoSEQ Assay was used to sequence the TCRbeta CDR3 regions. As stored in TCRdb, this immuneACCESS dataset retains in-frame rearrangements with V and J assigned. A fraction of the clones does not appear; measured against another copy, unresolved V genes explain less than half of the discrepancy, and the remainder lacks a known reason. The sample contains tens of thousands of clones, about 88% of them found a single time. The ten largest clones capture over 0.5% of the sample. The V gene is TRBV28 and the J gene is TRBJ2-1, and 16 junctional nucleotides match TRBD2. The sample in question was CD4+ or CD8+ T cells sorted from blood, obtained in a trial of the OX40 agonist ivuxolimab. This sequence was found in an adult with an advanced solid tumor such as melanoma, head and neck, liver or kidney cancer. The DNA sequence is TGTGCCAGCAGCGGGACTAGCGGGAGGGACCTTTGGAATGAGCAGTTCTTC. This gives the protein CASSGTSGRDLWNEQFF.